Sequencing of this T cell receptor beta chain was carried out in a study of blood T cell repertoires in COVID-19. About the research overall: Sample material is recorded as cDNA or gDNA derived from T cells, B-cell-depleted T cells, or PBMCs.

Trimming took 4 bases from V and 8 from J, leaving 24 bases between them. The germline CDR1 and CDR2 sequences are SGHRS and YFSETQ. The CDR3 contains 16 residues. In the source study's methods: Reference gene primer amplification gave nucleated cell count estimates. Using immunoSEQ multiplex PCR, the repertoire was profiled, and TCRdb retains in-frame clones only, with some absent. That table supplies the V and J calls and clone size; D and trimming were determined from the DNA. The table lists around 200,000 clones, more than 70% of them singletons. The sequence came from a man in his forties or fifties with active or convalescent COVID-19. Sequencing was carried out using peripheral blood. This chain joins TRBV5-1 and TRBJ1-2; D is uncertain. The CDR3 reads CASSIDLGRAPEGYTF. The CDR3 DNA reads TGCGCCAGCAGCATAGATCTTGGGAGGGCGCCCGAGGGCTACACCTTC. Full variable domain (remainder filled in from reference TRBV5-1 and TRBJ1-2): KAGVTQTPRYLIKTRGQQVTLSCSPISGHRSVSWYQQTPGQGLQFLFEYFSETQRNKGNFPGRFSGRQFSNSRSEMNVSTLELGDSALYLCASSIDLGRAPEGYTFGSGTRLTVV.